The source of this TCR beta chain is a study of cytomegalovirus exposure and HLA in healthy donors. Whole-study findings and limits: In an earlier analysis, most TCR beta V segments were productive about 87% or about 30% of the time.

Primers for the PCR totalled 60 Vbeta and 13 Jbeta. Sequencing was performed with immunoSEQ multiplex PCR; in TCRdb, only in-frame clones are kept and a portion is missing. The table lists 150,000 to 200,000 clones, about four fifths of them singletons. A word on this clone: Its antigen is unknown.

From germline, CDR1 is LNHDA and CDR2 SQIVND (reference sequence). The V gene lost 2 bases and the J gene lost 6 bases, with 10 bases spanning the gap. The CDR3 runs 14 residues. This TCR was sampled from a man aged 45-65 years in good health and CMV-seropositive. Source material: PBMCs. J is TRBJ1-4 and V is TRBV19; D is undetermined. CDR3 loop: CASSISGIYEKLFF. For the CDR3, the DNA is TGTGCCAGTAGTATATCGGGGATCTATGAAAAACTGTTTTTT.